The 25 T cell receptor beta chains below come from one sample, sequenced in a study of blood T cell repertoires in COVID-19. Generated by immunoSEQ multiplex PCR, the TCRdb table keeps only in-frame clones and is missing some. The data show some 220,000 clones, with more than 75% seen just once and around 13% held by the top ten. The sequenced sample was peripheral blood. These receptors were taken from a human donor in a cohort sampled during active COVID-19.

The chain uses TRBV7-2 and TRBJ2-7; D is unresolved. The CDR3 spans 12 residues. Looked up from germline, CDR1 is SGHTA and CDR2 is FQGNSA. Trimming pared 3 bases from V and 2 bases from J, leaving 5 bases between. The CDR3 spells CASSFPAYEQYF. The CDR3 nucleotides read TGTGCCAGCAGCTTCCCTGCCTACGAGCAGTACTTC.

This sequence joins TRBV28 and TRBJ2-7; 8 bases map to TRBD1. The ends lost 8 bases at V and 3 bases at J; junction bases unmatched: 9. This CDR3 spans 14 amino acids. Germline V gene sequence: CDR1 MDHEN, CDR2 SYDVKM. CDR3 in amino acids: CASDKDRVGYEQYF. In DNA form, the CDR3 reads TGTGCCAGCGACAAGGACAGGGTTGGCTACGAGCAGTACTTC.

V and J are TRBV18 and TRBJ1-2, with D maybe TRBD1 (5 bases). The CDR3 has 17 amino acids. V gave up 4 bases and J gave up 4 bases, with 22 bases separating them. Germline V gives CDR1 KGHSH, CDR2 LQKENI. The CDR3 DNA sequence: TGTGCCAGCTCACAGGGGTCGAAGGGGCTGACCGGCTATGGCTACACCTTC. Its translation is CASSQGSKGLTGYGYTF.

This sequence joins TRBV30 and TRBJ1-1, with TRBD1 as a possible D gene (5 bases). The V gene lost 3 bases and the J gene lost 4 bases, with 12 bases spanning the gap. CDR3 size: 13 residues. CDR1 and CDR2 from the germline V gene are GTSNPN and SVGIG (reference sequence). The CDR3 DNA is TGTGCCTGGAGAGGTGGGGGGGGCACTGAAGCTTTCTTT. This translates into CAWRGGGGTEAFF.

The V gene is TRBV6-6, the J gene TRBJ2-1; 7 positions match TRBD2. J gave up 7 bases and V 0 bases, and 3 bases lay outside the gene matches. The CDR3 extends over 14 amino acids. CDR1 is MNHNY, CDR2 SVGAGI, per germline (reference sequence). The CDR3 is CASSYSGEGNEQFF. In nucleotides, the CDR3 is TGTGCCAGCAGTTACTCGGGGGAGGGAAATGAGCAGTTCTTC.

This chain joins TRBV15 and TRBJ2-1, with D unresolved. Looked up from germline, CDR1 is LNHNV and CDR2 is YYDKDF (reference sequence). The CDR3 spans 16 residues. V was cut by 5 bases and J by 0 bases, with 14 bases left in between. The CDR3 bases are TGTGCCACCAGCGCGCCGTCTGGGCGCTCCTACAATGAGCAGTTCTTC. Its protein is CATSAPSGRSYNEQFF.

This sequence joins TRBV10-3 and TRBJ2-1; possible D gene TRBD2, 6 bases. Germline V lookup: CDR1 ENHRY, CDR2 SYGVKD. The V and J ends lost 6 bases and 9 bases respectively, with 12 bases between them. The CDR3 is made up of 12 amino acids. The CDR3 bases are TGTGCCATCAGGGGACTCATTAGTGAGCAGTTCTTC. It yields the protein CAIRGLISEQFF.

This chain connects TRBV2 to TRBJ1-4; no definite D call. V lost 3 bases to trimming and J lost 10 bases, with 15 bases between them. The CDR3 has 14 amino acids. The germline V gene encodes CDR1 SNHLY and CDR2 FYNNEI. The CDR3 loop reads CASSERSVVGKLFF. The CDR3 region has the DNA TGTGCCAGCAGTGAGAGGAGCGTAGTAGGAAAACTGTTTTTT.

The genes are TRBV6-5 and TRBJ2-3, with 8 bases that match TRBD2. Looked up from germline, CDR1 is MNHEY and CDR2 is SVGAGI. The J segment lost 6 bases and the V segment lost 4 bases, leaving 9 bases of the junction unmatched. The CDR3 is made up of 15 amino acids. DNA for the CDR3: TGTGCCAGCAGTTCCCTAGCGGGCCTACCCGATACGCAGTATTTT. This encodes CASSSLAGLPDTQYF.

This clone was detected only once. This chain connects TRBV6-6 to TRBJ2-1, with no clear D. This CDR3 contains 13 residues. V lost 0 bases, J lost 7 bases, and 7 bases lay in between. Germline V gene sequence: CDR1 MNHNY, CDR2 SVGAGI (reference sequence). The CDR3 spells CASSYSFGNEQFF. The CDR3 DNA reads TGTGCCAGCAGTTACTCCTTCGGGAATGAGCAGTTCTTC.

CDR3 nucleotides: TGTGCCAGTAGTCCTCCCTTAGCGGGAGGCCGCAATGAGCAGTTCTTC. Its translation is CASSPPLAGGRNEQFF. V is TRBV19 and J is TRBJ2-1, with 10 bases matching TRBD2. The CDR3 loop spans 16 amino acids. The V segment lost 5 bases and the J segment 6 bases; nucleotides outside the gene matches: 10. Germline V gene sequence: CDR1 LNHDA, CDR2 SQIVND (reference sequence).

This chain uses TRBV28 with TRBJ2-7; 8 bases are a match to TRBD1. Trimming took 3 bases from V and 2 from J; bases not matched to a gene: 6. The germline CDR1 and CDR2 sequences are MDHEN and SYDVKM. This CDR3 is built from 15 residues. The CDR3 here is CASSFRQGAAYEQYF. In DNA form, the CDR3 reads TGTGCCAGCAGTTTCCGGCAGGGGGCCGCCTACGAGCAGTACTTC.

The chain links TRBV20-1 to TRBJ2-5, with TRBD2 as a possible D gene (6 bases). The CDR3 runs 15 residues. V lost 3 bases to trimming and J lost 5 bases, with 19 bases between them. In germline, CDR1 is DFQATT, CDR2 SNEGSKA (reference sequence). The CDR3 sequence: CSASRTAGRQETQYF. The CDR3 DNA sequence: TGCAGTGCTAGTAGGACTGCGGGACGGCAGGAGACCCAGTACTTC.

The chain uses TRBV2 and TRBJ1-5; 8 bases align to TRBD1. The germline CDR1 and CDR2 sequences are SNHLY and FYNNEI. Germline trimming cut 6 bases from V and 3 bases from J; bases unmatched to any gene: 4. The CDR3 contains 14 residues. CDR3 bases: TGTGCCAGCAGCCTGACAGGGGCCAATCAGCCCCAGCATTTT. Encoded protein: CASSLTGANQPQHF. Together with reference TRBV2 and TRBJ1-5, the CDR3 gives the full variable domain: EPEVTQTPSHQVTQMGQEVILRCVPISNHLYFYWYRQILGQKVEFLVSFYNNEISEKSEIFDDQFSVERPDGSNFTLKIRSTKLEDSAMYFCASSLTGANQPQHFGDGTRLSIL.

This chain uses TRBV7-2 with TRBJ2-7; TRBD1 aligns across 7 bases. CDR1 is SGHTA and CDR2 is FQGNSA in the germline V gene. This CDR3 is 14 amino acids long. The J segment lost 5 bases and the V segment lost 3 bases, leaving 7 bases of the junction unmatched. The CDR3 nucleotides read TGTGCCAGCAGCTTTCGACAGGGCGGCAACGAGCAGTACTTC. Translation gives CASSFRQGGNEQYF.

The chain uses TRBV3-1 (or the pseudogene TRBV3-2) and TRBJ1-1; 9 bases are shared with TRBD1. The length of the CDR3 is 16 residues. CDR1 LGHDT and CDR2 YNNKEL come from the germline V gene (reference sequence). V was pared by 2 bases and J by 4 bases, with 8 bases of the junction left unmatched. The CDR3 sequence: CASSQRTVQGATEAFF. CDR3 DNA sequence: TGTGCCAGCAGCCAAAGAACTGTACAGGGGGCCACTGAAGCTTTCTTT.

The chain combines TRBV5-4 with TRBJ1-1, with no clear D. CDR3 length equals 12 residues. Germline V gene lookup returns CDR1 SGHNT and CDR2 YYREEE (reference sequence). Deletions cut 3 bases from V and 5 bases from J, with 8 bases between. CDR3 coding DNA: TGTGCCAGCAGCTCTTCGGGGACTGAAGCTTTCTTT. Translated: CASSSSGTEAFF.

The chain carries TRBV29-1 and TRBJ1-1; 7 bases map to TRBD1. Germline V gene lookup returns CDR1 SQVTM and CDR2 ANQGSEA. CDR3 length: 13 amino acids. V lost 6 bases and J lost 1; bases outside the gene matches: 5. CDR3 sequence reads: CSVLGQPNTEAFF. The CDR3 DNA sequence: TGCAGCGTGCTGGGACAGCCGAACACTGAAGCTTTCTTT.

The V and J genes are TRBV28 and TRBJ2-7; 12 nucleotides line up with TRBD2. This CDR3 comprises 14 residues. The germline CDR1 and CDR2 sequences are MDHEN and SYDVKM. The V gene end was trimmed by 9 bases and the J gene end by 5 bases; junction bases not matched to a gene: 8. The CDR3, as DNA: TGTGCCAGTGAGACACTAGCGGGAGGTCACGAGCAGTACTTC. Translation gives CASETLAGGHEQYF.

CDR3 region: CASSISLPTEAFF. CDR3 DNA: TGTGCCAGTAGTATAAGTCTACCCACTGAAGCTTTCTTT. This sequence joins TRBV19 and TRBJ1-1, with unresolved D. This CDR3 is 13 amino acids long. Deletions cut 2 bases from V and 4 bases from J, with 8 bases between. Germline CDR1 is LNHDA and CDR2 is SQIVND (reference sequence).

The chain has TRBV6-1 and TRBJ1-1, with 7 bases aligning to TRBD1. The CDR3 covers 15 residues. Germline V lookup: CDR1 MNHNS, CDR2 SASEGT. The J segment lost 0 bases and the V segment lost 5 bases, leaving 6 bases of the junction unmatched. CDR3 DNA sequence: TGTGCCAGCAGTTCCGGGGACAGTTTGAACACTGAAGCTTTCTTT. Its protein is CASSSGDSLNTEAFF.

V gene TRBV28 combines with J gene TRBJ1-1; TRBD1 aligns across 8 bases. Unmatched junction bases numbered 8, after V lost 5 bases and J lost 6 bases. CDR1 is MDHEN and CDR2 is SYDVKM in the germline V gene. The CDR3 length is 14 residues. The CDR3 protein is CASSGTGGWAEAFF. The DNA of the CDR3 is TGTGCCAGCAGTGGAACAGGGGGGTGGGCTGAAGCTTTCTTT.

The chain carries TRBV28 and TRBJ1-5; 12 nucleotides line up with TRBD1. The germline CDR1 and CDR2 sequences are MDHEN and SYDVKM. J was trimmed by 7 bases and V by 4 bases; bases with no gene match: 5. The length of the CDR3 is 15 residues. The CDR3 region is CASSSGTGGRQPQHF. The CDR3 coding sequence is TGTGCCAGCAGTTCCGGGACAGGGGGCAGACAGCCCCAGCATTTT.

The chain has TRBV2 and TRBJ1-6; D may be TRBD1 (5 bases). The V end lost 7 bases, the J end lost 7 bases, and 11 bases lay between the germline ends. This CDR3 comprises 13 residues. CDR1 and CDR2 from the germline V gene are SNHLY and FYNNEI. The CDR3 loop is CASMGEGNSPLHF. In nucleotides, the CDR3 is TGTGCCAGCATGGGGGAGGGGAATTCACCCCTCCACTTT.

The rearrangement uses TRBV11-3 and TRBJ2-3; 10 bases align to TRBD1. The CDR3 runs 16 residues. V was pared by 4 bases and J by 3 bases, with 7 bases of the junction left unmatched. Germline CDR1 SGHNT, CDR2 YENEEA. The DNA of the CDR3 is TGTGCCAGCAGCTACGGACAGGGGGAAGGGACAGATACGCAGTATTTT. The encoded protein is CASSYGQGEGTDTQYF.